The subject of this entry is one T cell receptor beta chain. The record originates from a study of blood T cell repertoires in COVID-19. Background on the study: Material from acute and convalescent COVID-19 was sourced from the United States, Italy and Spain. The cDNA or gDNA used as material had been derived from T cells, B-cell-depleted T cells, or PBMCs.

Authors' methods: Researchers report that nucleated cell counts were estimated from reference gene primer amplification. Libraries were prepared by immunoSEQ multiplex PCR; TCRdb keeps only in-frame clonotypes and omits some of them. Clone size and V and J calls were adopted from that table, with D and trimming inferred from the DNA. Of some 290,000 clones in the sample, less than 90% were seen once. After removal of 3 bases from V and 4 bases from J, the junction contained 12 bases not matched to a gene. The CDR3 consists of 17 residues. The germline V gene has CDR1 MNHNS and CDR2 SASEGT. The sample consisted of peripheral blood. The V gene is TRBV6-1, the J gene TRBJ2-7; the match to TRBD1 covers 10 bases. This TCR was sampled from a man between 60 and 70 years old who had recovered from COVID-19. CDR3 in DNA: TGTGCCAGCAGTGACCGGGACAGGGGACCCTATAGATACGAGCAGTACTTC. Translating gives CASSDRDRGPYRYEQYF.